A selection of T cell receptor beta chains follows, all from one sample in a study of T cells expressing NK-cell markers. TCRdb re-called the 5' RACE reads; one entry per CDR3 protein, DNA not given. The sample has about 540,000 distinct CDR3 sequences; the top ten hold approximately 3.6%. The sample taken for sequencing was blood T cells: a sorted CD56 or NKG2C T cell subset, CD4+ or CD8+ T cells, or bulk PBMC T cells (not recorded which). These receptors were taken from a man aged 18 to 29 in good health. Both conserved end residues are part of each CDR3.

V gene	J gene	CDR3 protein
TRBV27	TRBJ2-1	CASSLSRPSGSSSYNEQFF
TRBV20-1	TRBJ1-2	CSAKKPAGLSGYTF
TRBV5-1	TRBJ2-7	CASSLVGVGREGSDEQYF
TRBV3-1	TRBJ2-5	CASSQDQPGLKETQYF
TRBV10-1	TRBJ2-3	CASSAGTSGMVRTDTQYF
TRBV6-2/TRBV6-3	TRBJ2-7	CASNPQGRSYEQYF
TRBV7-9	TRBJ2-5	CASTNFGPGSEEETQYF
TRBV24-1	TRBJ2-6	CATSGQGDSGANVLTF
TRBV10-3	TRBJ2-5	CAISESNQETQYF
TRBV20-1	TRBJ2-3	CSAVEQGAGDTQYF
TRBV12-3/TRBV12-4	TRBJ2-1	CATSSGRYTNEQFF
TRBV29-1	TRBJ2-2	CSVAGGNSGSSGELFF
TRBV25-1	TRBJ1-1	CASRERGENTEAFF
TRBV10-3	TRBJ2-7	CAIREDRLLVGEQYF
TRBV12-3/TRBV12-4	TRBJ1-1	CASNETPPGNTEAFF
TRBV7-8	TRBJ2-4	CASSLSRRTKNIQYF
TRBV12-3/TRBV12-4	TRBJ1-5	CASSLVRDGRVLPQHF
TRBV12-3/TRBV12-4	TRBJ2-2	CASSWGGRQNTGELFF
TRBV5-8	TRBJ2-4	CASSGLGASAKNIQYF
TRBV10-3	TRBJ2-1	CAIMGSGRVGNEQFF
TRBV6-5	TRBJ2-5	CASSYFREGTQYF